This T cell receptor (beta chain) was retrieved from a study of blood T cell repertoires in COVID-19 (dated by TCRdb to the early 2020s). The study in broad terms: The collaborator samples originated in the United States, Italy and Spain and spanned the acute and convalescent phases of COVID-19. The prospective study material was composed of cDNA or gDNA derived from T cells, B-cell-depleted T cells, or PBMCs. Deeply sampled blood TCRbeta repertoires from subjects exposed to, actively infected with, or recovered from COVID-19 were included in the dataset. The repertoires were made available in a free public database intended to serve as a resource for research on the immune response to SARS-CoV-2. The samples were drawn from two sources: the first 160 participants of the ongoing ImmuneRACE study, and 1,000 to 1,500 subjects contributed by 6 global collaborators. Nearly every sample came with metadata listing a de-identified subject ID, COVID-19 status, age in years and sex. Where available, HLA class I and class II types were taken from metadata supplied by the sample provider and were not determined by assay-based typing.

TCRbeta CDR3 regions were amplified from genomic DNA using the immunoSEQ Assay, a bias-controlled multiplex PCR. As for the authors' bioinformatics: The number of nucleated cells in each sample was estimated by amplification of reference gene primers within the assay. Sequence reads were collapsed and filtered to measure the absolute abundance of every unique TCRbeta CDR3 rearrangement. For each sample, productive Simpson clonality was calculated as the square root of Simpson's diversity index over productive rearrangements. This immuneACCESS table, as held by TCRdb, lists in-frame sequences with V and J called but not all clones. Of the missing ones, under half trace to an unresolved V gene in checked studies; the others have no known cause. The V and J calls and the clone size are those of that table, but D and trimming were determined from the DNA. This sample lists 300,000 to 450,000 clones; around 85% were detected once. About 3.6% of the sample is held by the ten biggest clonotypes.

The study at large found these results: The amount of clinical and demographic metadata varied by source and participant and was provided uncurated.

Spanning cysteine to phenylalanine, the CDR3 consists of 14 amino acids. The sequence is cut down to CDR3 DNA, 42 bases in frame from base 1. Based on the germline V gene, the CDR1 and CDR2 sequences are MNHEY and SVGEGT. V is pared back by 3 bases and J by 9 bases, with 12 bases lying between the germline termini. A word on this clone: Its specific antigen is unknown. Qualities for individual bases were not recorded, and no much larger clone is one base off.

Each collaborating institution followed its own protocols to collect whole blood in K2EDTA tubes. For TCRbeta analysis, collaborator samples were shipped as frozen whole blood, as isolated PBMCs, or as DNA extracted from either sample type. Rearrangement joined TRBV6-2 or TRBV6-3 to TRBJ1-6, with a tentative D gene TRBD1 over 5 matching bases. The clonotype originates from a woman between 18 and 29 years old with acute or convalescent COVID-19. The sample taken for sequencing was peripheral blood. Here is the DNA: TGTGCCAGCAGTTATATCCAGGGAAGTTCACCCCTCCACTTT. This gives the protein CASSYIQGSSPLHF.